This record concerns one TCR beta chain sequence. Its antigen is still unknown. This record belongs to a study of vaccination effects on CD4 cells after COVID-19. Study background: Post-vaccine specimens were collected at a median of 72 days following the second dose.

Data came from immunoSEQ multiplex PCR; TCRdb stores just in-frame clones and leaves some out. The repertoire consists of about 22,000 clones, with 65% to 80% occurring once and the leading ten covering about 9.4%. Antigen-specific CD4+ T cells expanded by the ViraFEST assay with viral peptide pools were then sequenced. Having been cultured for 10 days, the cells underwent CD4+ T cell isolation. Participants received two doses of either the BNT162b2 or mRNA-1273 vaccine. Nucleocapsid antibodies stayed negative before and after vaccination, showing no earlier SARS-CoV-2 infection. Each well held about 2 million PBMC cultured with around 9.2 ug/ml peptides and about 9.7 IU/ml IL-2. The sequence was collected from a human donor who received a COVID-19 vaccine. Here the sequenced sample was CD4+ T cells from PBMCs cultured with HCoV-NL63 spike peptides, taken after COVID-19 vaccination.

The CDR3 loop is CASSVGPGRVDSPLHF. The CDR3 region has the DNA TGTGCCAGCAGCGTAGGGCCCGGACGGGTTGATTCACCCCTCCACTTT. The chain joins TRBV9 to TRBJ1-6; D is uncertain. This CDR3 comprises 16 residues. The germline gives CDR1 SGDLS, CDR2 YYNGEE. Between the trimmed V and J ends, which lost 0 bases and 8 bases, there was a span of 15 bases.